The 8 T cell receptor beta chains listed next were all sequenced from one sample in a study of blood T cell repertoires in COVID-19. Generated by immunoSEQ multiplex PCR, the TCRdb table keeps only in-frame clones and is missing some. This sample has about 200,000 clones; roughly 80% occur once, and the top ten carry about 5.5%. Sequenced: peripheral blood. The receptors come from a woman in her 70s with acute or convalescent COVID-19.

The chain joins TRBV11-3 to TRBJ2-2; a weak D match, TRBD1 (6 bases). V lost 2 bases and J 3 bases, leaving 19 bases between the germline ends. The CDR3 loop spans 18 amino acids. Looked up from germline, CDR1 is SGHNT and CDR2 is YENEEA. CDR3 loop: CASSLPDRRNGDTGELFF. As DNA, the CDR3 is TGTGCCAGCAGCTTACCCGACAGGAGGAACGGGGACACCGGGGAGCTGTTTTTT. The whole variable domain, remainder taken from reference TRBV11-3 and TRBJ2-2, is EAGVVQSPRYKIIEKKQPVAFWCNPISGHNTLYWYLQNLGQGPELLIRYENEEAVDDSQLPKDRFSAERLKGVDSTLKIQPAELGDSAVYLCASSLPDRRNGDTGELFFGEGSRLTVL.

This sequence joins TRBV19 and TRBJ1-2, with D possibly being TRBD1 (5 bases). The CDR3 totals 14 residues. In germline, CDR1 is LNHDA, CDR2 SQIVND (reference sequence). The V end was cut by 1 base, the J end by 2 bases, with 8 bases between. For the CDR3, the DNA is TGTGCCAGTAGTATAGCAGGGCCGAACTATGGCTACACCTTC. Translating it yields CASSIAGPNYGYTF.

J is TRBJ2-2 and V is TRBV28, with 8 bases lining up with TRBD2. Germline loops: CDR1 MDHEN, CDR2 SYDVKM. The J segment lost 1 base and the V segment lost 3 bases, leaving 4 bases of the junction unmatched. The CDR3 is 16 amino acids. The CDR3 bases are TGTGCCAGCAGTTTGGGCGGGAGGATGAACACCGGGGAGCTGTTTTTT. It is translated as CASSLGGRMNTGELFF.

The chain couples TRBV5-4 to TRBJ2-1; a possible D gene is TRBD2 (6 bases). The CDR3 runs to 15 residues. The germline V gene encodes CDR1 SGHNT and CDR2 YYREEE (reference sequence). The V end lost 2 bases, the J end lost 2 bases, and 11 bases lay between the germline ends. CDR3 DNA sequence: TGTGCCAGCAGCTTTAATAGCGGAACCTACAATGAGCAGTTCTTC. It encodes CASSFNSGTYNEQFF.

V and J are TRBV28 and TRBJ2-3; TRBD2 matches 8 bases. The CDR3 sequence is 17 residues long. Germline trimming cut 4 bases from V and 1 base from J; bases unmatched to any gene: 10. Germline V gene lookup returns CDR1 MDHEN and CDR2 SYDVKM. The CDR3 nucleotides read TGTGCCAGCAGTTCGCCCCGTAGCGGGACGGGCACAGATACGCAGTATTTT. It codes for CASSSPRSGTGTDTQYF.

The V and J genes are TRBV11-1 and TRBJ2-7; no reliable D call. Looked up from germline, CDR1 is SGHAT and CDR2 is FQDESV (reference sequence). The CDR3 is made up of 14 amino acids. The germline V and J ends were trimmed by 0 bases and 2 bases, with 8 bases remaining between them. CDR3 nucleotide sequence: TGTGCCAGCAGCTTAGCGTACACCGCCTACGAGCAGTACTTC. Translated: CASSLAYTAYEQYF. Variable domain in full (rest from reference TRBV11-1 and TRBJ2-7): EAEVAQSPRYKITEKSQAVAFWCDPISGHATLYWYRQILGQGPELLVQFQDESVVDDSQLPKDRFSAERLKGVDSTLKIQPAELGDSAMYLCASSLAYTAYEQYFGPGTRLTVT.

The chain uses TRBV27 and TRBJ1-4, with a possible D match to TRBD1 (6 bases). The germline CDR1 and CDR2 sequences are MNHEY and SMNVEV (reference sequence). The CDR3 spans 14 residues. Trimming took 5 bases from V and 8 from J, leaving 15 bases between them. In nucleotides, the CDR3 is TGTGCCAGCAGTGAACAGGGCGGGGGGGAAAAACTGTTTTTT. Its protein is CASSEQGGGEKLFF.

The gene calls are TRBV19 and TRBJ1-6, with TRBD1 matching 7 bases. There are 17 residues in the CDR3. Trimming at V came to 5 bases and at J to 2 bases, leaving 9 bases not matched to a gene. Germline CDR1 reads LNHDA; CDR2 reads SQIVND (reference sequence). The CDR3 protein is CASSLIRDSPYNSPLHF. The CDR3 region has the DNA TGTGCCAGTAGTCTGATCCGGGACAGCCCCTATAATTCACCCCTCCACTTT.